This TCR beta chain stems from a study of T cell responses to AZD1222 COVID-19 vaccine. The data were produced by immunoSEQ multiplex PCR, yet TCRdb's version contains in-frame clones alone and is incomplete. Among around 83,000 clones listed, 75% to 95% were seen once. Trimming removed 2 bases from V and 10 bases from J, with 14 bases in between. This CDR3 comprises 13 residues. Sequences were derived from peripheral blood, sampled 28 days after the second AZD1222 dose. This sequence was found in an adult who received the AZD1222 COVID-19 vaccine. The rearrangement links TRBV12-3 or TRBV12-4 to TRBJ1-1, with D tentatively TRBD1 (5 bases). The CDR3 is CASSLYVRDPAFF. The DNA of the CDR3 is TGTGCCAGCAGTTTATACGTCCGGGACCCAGCTTTCTTT.